This is a list of T cell receptor beta chains from one sample in a study of OX40 agonist ivuxolimab in advanced cancers. Profiling relied on immunoSEQ multiplex PCR, and the TCRdb table lists in-frame clones only, not all of them. The table has fewer than 100,000 clones, just over 90% seen once. The sample was CD4+ or CD8+ T cells sorted from blood, taken in a trial of the OX40 agonist ivuxolimab. The receptors were sampled from an adult with an advanced solid tumor such as melanoma, head and neck, liver or kidney cancer. CDR3s include the opening cysteine and the closing phenylalanine or tryptophan. The D gene is left open where the match is weak. Clone size, where shown, is once, few, many, or a class for clones that have expanded.

cdr3_aa | cdr3_nt | v_call | clone_size | cdr3_length | d_call | j_call
CASSYGGLGETQYF | TGTGCCAGCAGTTATGGGGGCCTGGGAGAGACCCAGTACTTC | TRBV6-6 | . | 14 | . | TRBJ2-5
CAWSVRYEQYF | TGTGCCTGGAGTGTAAGATACGAGCAGTACTTC | TRBV30 | . | 11 | . | TRBJ2-7
CASSGTGTGSYEQYF | TGTGCCAGCAGCGGAACCGGGACAGGGTCCTACGAGCAGTACTTC | TRBV28 | few | 15 | TRBD1 | TRBJ2-7
CASSVQSYNEQFF | TGTGCCAGCAGCGTACAATCCTACAATGAGCAGTTCTTC | TRBV9 | few | 13 | . | TRBJ2-1
CSIDKGGETQYF | TGCAGCATTGACAAGGGTGGAGAGACCCAGTACTTC | TRBV29-1 | . | 12 | . | TRBJ2-5
CSASLGGGVYEQYF | TGCAGCGCTTCCCTGGGCGGGGGTGTCTACGAGCAGTACTTC | TRBV29-1 | once | 14 | TRBD2 | TRBJ2-7
CASSGTTLGTREQFF | TGTGCCAGCAGTGGGACGACCCTTGGGACGCGTGAGCAGTTCTTC | TRBV2 | . | 15 | . | TRBJ2-1
CASSSGQGLYNEQFF | TGCGCCAGCAGCTCCGGACAGGGCTTGTACAATGAGCAGTTCTTC | TRBV5-1 | . | 15 | TRBD1 | TRBJ2-1
CASRPTSGGYSYEQYF | TGTGCCAGCAGACCGACTAGCGGGGGGTACTCCTACGAGCAGTACTTC | TRBV7-2 | . | 16 | TRBD2 | TRBJ2-7
CASSLGPGKNEQFF | TGTGCCAGCAGCTTAGGGCCAGGGAAGAATGAGCAGTTCTTC | TRBV11-1 | . | 14 | . | TRBJ2-1